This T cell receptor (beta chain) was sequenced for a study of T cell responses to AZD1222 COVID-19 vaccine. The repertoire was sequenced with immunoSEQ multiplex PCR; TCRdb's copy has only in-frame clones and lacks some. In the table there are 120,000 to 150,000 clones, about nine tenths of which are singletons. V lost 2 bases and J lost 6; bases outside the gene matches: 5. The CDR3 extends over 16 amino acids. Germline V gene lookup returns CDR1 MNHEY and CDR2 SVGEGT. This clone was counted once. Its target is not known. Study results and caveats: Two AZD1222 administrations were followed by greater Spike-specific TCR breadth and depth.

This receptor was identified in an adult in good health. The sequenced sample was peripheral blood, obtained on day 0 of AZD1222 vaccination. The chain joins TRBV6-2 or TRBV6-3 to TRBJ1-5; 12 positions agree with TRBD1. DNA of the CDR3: TGTGCCAGCAGTTACACCGGGACAGGGGGCAGTCAGCCCCAGCATTTT. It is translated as CASSYTGTGGSQPQHF.